Sequencing of this T cell receptor beta chain was carried out in a study of response to subunit inactivated influenza vaccine. Study-level points and caveats: Only a handful of new T cells, the authors suggested, are recruited with each seasonal influenza vaccination.

Turning to this clonotype: Its antigen is as yet unknown.

Trimming took 2 bases from V and 0 from J, leaving 10 bases between them. The CDR3 length is 15 residues. Per germline, CDR1 MDHEN and CDR2 SYDVKM. From the RT-PCR reads, TCRdb called clonotypes with MiXCR, one entry per CDR3 protein. The sample holds about 190,000 distinct CDR3 sequences, under 15% seen once. The TCR was taken from a man in his fifties who received an inactivated influenza vaccine. The specimen comprised CD8+ T cells sorted from PBMCs, sampled 4 to 6 days after vaccination. The chain joins TRBV28 to TRBJ1-1; D is unclear. Here the CDR3 reads CASSLGWVMNTEAFF. The DNA for the CDR3 is TGTGCCAGCAGTTTAGGTTGGGTAATGAACACTGAAGCTTTCTTT.